The source of this T cell receptor (beta chain) is a study of read filtering for tumor transcriptome and immune sequencing. Looking at the study overall: RNA-seq yielded only about 85 to 1273 TCR reads, IR-seq about 4.05 to 11 million. General observations from the study: Compared with RNA-seq, IR-seq gave much higher clonotype depth and reliability.

Of note for this clonotype: As yet, its antigen is unknown.

Molecular barcoded adaptors covering alpha/delta and beta/gamma chains were used on 400 to 450 ng RNA. TCRdb re-called the reads with MiXCR, one entry per CDR3 protein. The repertoire holds roughly 130,000 distinct CDR3 sequences, with 10% to 15% as singletons. Trimming pared 3 bases from V and 7 bases from J, leaving 12 bases between. The CDR3 runs 13 residues. Sequenced material: a population of CD138-negative cells sorted from bone marrow. The V call is TRBV12-3 or TRBV12-4, the J call TRBJ1-1; D might be TRBD1 (5 bases). The sequence was collected from a donor aged 40 or over with multiple myeloma. Here the CDR3 DNA reads TGTGCCAGCAGTTTGGGCGTGAGGGGTGAAGCTTTCTTT. Its protein product is CASSLGVRGEAFF.